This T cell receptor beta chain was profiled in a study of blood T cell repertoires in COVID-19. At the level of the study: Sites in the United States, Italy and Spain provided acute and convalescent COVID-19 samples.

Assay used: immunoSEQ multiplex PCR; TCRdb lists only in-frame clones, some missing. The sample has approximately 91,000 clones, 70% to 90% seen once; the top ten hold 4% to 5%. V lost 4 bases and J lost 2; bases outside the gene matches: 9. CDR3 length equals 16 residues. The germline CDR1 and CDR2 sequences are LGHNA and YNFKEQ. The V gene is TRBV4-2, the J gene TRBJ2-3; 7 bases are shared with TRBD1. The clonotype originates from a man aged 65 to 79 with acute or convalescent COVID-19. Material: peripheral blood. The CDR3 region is CASSLQVDRSTDTQYF. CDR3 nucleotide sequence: TGTGCCAGCAGCCTTCAAGTGGACAGGTCCACAGATACGCAGTATTTT.